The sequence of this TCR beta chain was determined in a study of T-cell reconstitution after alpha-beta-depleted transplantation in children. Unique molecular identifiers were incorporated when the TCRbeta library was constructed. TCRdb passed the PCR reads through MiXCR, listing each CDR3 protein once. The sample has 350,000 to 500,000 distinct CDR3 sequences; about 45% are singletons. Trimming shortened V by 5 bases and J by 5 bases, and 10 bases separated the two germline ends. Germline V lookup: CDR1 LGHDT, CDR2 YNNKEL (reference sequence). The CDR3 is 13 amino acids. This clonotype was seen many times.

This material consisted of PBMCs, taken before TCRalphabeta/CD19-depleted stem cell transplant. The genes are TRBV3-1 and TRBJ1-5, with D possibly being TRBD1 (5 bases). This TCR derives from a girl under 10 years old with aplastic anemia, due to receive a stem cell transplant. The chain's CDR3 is CASSTGYHQPQHF. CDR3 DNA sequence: TGTGCCAGCAGCACAGGTTACCATCAGCCCCAGCATTTT.